This note documents a single TCR beta chain sequence. Antigen: not known. The data belong to a study of radiotherapy plus CTLA-4 blockade in lung cancer. Study background: Disease control was seen in approximately 29% of patients, objective responses in around 17%.

Notes on the study in general: Among blood TCR repertoires after radiotherapy plus ipilimumab, tumor-derived clones expanded. Best predicting response, reportedly, were early blood T cell clone dynamics, with interferon-beta.

The protocol was immunoSEQ multiplex PCR, while the TCRdb copy is restricted to in-frame clones and leaves out a portion. The sample carries around 41,000 clones, approximately 67% recorded once. The CDR3 length is 14 residues. Between the trimmed V and J ends, which lost 7 bases and 3 bases, there was a span of 15 bases. Germline-derived CDR1 and CDR2 are MNHNS and SASEGT. Focal radiation and CTLA-4 blockade (ipilimumab) were tested in chemo-refractory metastatic non-small-cell lung cancer patients. V usage is TRBV6-1 and J usage is TRBJ1-2, with D tentatively TRBD1 (5 bases). The source of this sequence is a human donor with non-small cell lung cancer who had a partial response to radiotherapy plus ipilimumab. This specimen consisted of peripheral blood, obtained from a patient treated with radiotherapy plus ipilimumab. In DNA, the CDR3 is TGTGCCAGCACTTCAACCTCAGGGTACTATGGCTACACCTTC. Amino acid sequence: CASTSTSGYYGYTF.